These 14 T cell receptor beta chains were all obtained from the same sample, sequenced in a study of blood T cells in healthy people across ages. PCR was performed a second time for roughly 6 to 12 cycles using a sample-barcoded 5' primer and a J-beta primer mix. TCRdb re-analysed the 5' RACE reads in MiXCR, keeping a single row per CDR3 protein. The sample carries 1,800,000 or so distinct CDR3 sequences, roughly two fifths recorded once. The material sequenced was blood. The source of these receptors is a human donor in good health.

In this sample, this clonotype turned up a few times. The rearrangement links TRBV5-5 to TRBJ2-2; TRBD1 aligns across 7 bases. The CDR3 spans 16 residues. The germline V gene has CDR1 SGHKS and CDR2 YYEKEE (reference sequence). The ends lost 3 bases at V and 6 bases at J; junction bases unmatched: 11. The CDR3 spells CASSSLDRRLSGELFF. CDR3 nucleotide sequence: TGTGCCAGCAGCTCTCTGGACAGGAGGCTGTCCGGGGAGCTGTTTTTT.

This clonotype was seen more than once but under ten times. The gene calls are TRBV27 and TRBJ1-4, with no clear D. Germline V lookup: CDR1 MNHEY, CDR2 SMNVEV (reference sequence). The CDR3 sequence is 15 residues long. V was pared by 5 bases and J by 6 bases, with 16 bases between. Here the CDR3 DNA reads TGTGCCAGCAGTCCCCGCTACCCCGGGCATGAAAAACTGTTTTTT. It translates to CASSPRYPGHEKLFF. The full variable domain, with the rest looked up from reference TRBV27 and TRBJ1-4, is EAQVTQNPRYLITVTGKKLTVTCSQNMNHEYMSWYRQDPGLGLRQIYYSMNVEVTDKGDVPEGYKVSRKEKRNFPLILESPSPNQTSLYFCASSPRYPGHEKLFFGSGTQLSVL.

The chain carries TRBV7-9 and TRBJ1-4, with 9 bases aligning to TRBD1. This CDR3 spans 16 amino acids. Trimming cost V 5 bases and J 3 bases; bases outside gene matches: 7. Germline V gives CDR1 SEHNR, CDR2 FQNEAQ (reference sequence). Here the CDR3 reads CASSRSRTGANEKLFF. The CDR3 region has the DNA TGTGCCAGCAGCCGTTCGAGGACAGGGGCTAATGAAAAACTGTTTTTT. Full variable domain (remainder filled in from reference TRBV7-9 and TRBJ1-4): DTGVSQNPRHKITKRGQNVTFRCDPISEHNRLYWYRQTLGQGPEFLTYFQNEAQLEKSRLLSDRFSAERPKGSFSTLEIQRTEQGDSAMYLCASSRSRTGANEKLFFGSGTQLSVL.

This clonotype was picked up a small number of times. The chain carries TRBV6-2 or TRBV6-3 and TRBJ1-5; unclear D gene. Germline V gives CDR1 MNHEY, CDR2 SVGEGT. With 6 bases removed from V and 4 bases from J, the gap between germline ends came to 7 bases. The CDR3 is made up of 12 amino acids. The chain's CDR3 is CASRSSNQPQHF. The CDR3 DNA is TGTGCCAGCAGATCCTCAAATCAGCCCCAGCATTTT.

Notes on this clonotype: This may stem from a read error, because a much larger clone lies one nucleotide away. The V and J genes are TRBV29-1 and TRBJ2-1, with D possibly being TRBD1 (6 bases). CDR3 length: 14 residues. Germline CDR1 is SQVTM and CDR2 is ANQGSEA. The ends were cut back, 6 bases at V and 3 bases at J, with 15 bases in the middle. The CDR3 here is CSVETGILYNEQFF. DNA of the CDR3: TGCAGCGTCGAAACAGGGATACTCTACAATGAGCAGTTCTTC.

In its sample, this clonotype was seen a few times. The chain is built from TRBV9 and TRBJ1-2; 7 positions agree with TRBD1. In germline, CDR1 is SGDLS, CDR2 YYNGEE. The CDR3 loop spans 14 amino acids. V shed 2 bases and J 2 bases; nucleotides not matched to a gene: 3. The CDR3 DNA follows: TGTGCCAGCAGCGTTAACAGGGGAAACTATGGCTACACCTTC. This gives the protein CASSVNRGNYGYTF.

The chain is built from TRBV3-1 and TRBJ1-6, with no clear D. V was shortened by 3 bases and J by 10 bases, with 7 bases between the two germline ends. The CDR3 totals 12 residues. Per germline, CDR1 LGHDT and CDR2 YNNKEL (reference sequence). For the CDR3, the DNA is TGTGCCAGCAGCCAGGATTACTCACCCCTCCACTTT. This sequence encodes CASSQDYSPLHF. The full variable domain, its missing parts supplied by reference TRBV3-1 and TRBJ1-6, is DTAVSQTPKYLVTQMGNDKSIKCEQNLGHDTMYWYKQDSKKFLKIMFSYNNKELIINETVPNRFSPKSPDKAHLNLHINSLELGDSAVYFCASSQDYSPLHFGNGTRLTVT.

This clonotype was picked up many times. V is TRBV29-1 and J is TRBJ2-7; possibly TRBD1 for D (6 bases). The CDR3 has 11 residues. V gave up 6 bases and J gave up 3 bases, with 9 bases separating them. Germline CDR1 reads SQVTM; CDR2 reads ANQGSEA. Written as DNA, the CDR3 is TGCAGCGTGGCCAGGGGCTACGAGCAGTACTTC. Its protein is CSVARGYEQYF.

The CDR3 protein is CASSLKTDGDSPLHF. The DNA for the CDR3 is TGTGCCAGCAGCCTCAAGACAGATGGGGATTCACCCCTCCACTTT. This rearrangement joins TRBV4-2 to TRBJ1-6; weak D call: TRBD1 (5 bases). This CDR3 spans 15 amino acids. From germline, CDR1 is LGHNA and CDR2 YNFKEQ. Trimming took off 4 bases at V and 8 bases at J, with 15 bases between the two ends.

The chain couples TRBV15 to TRBJ2-1; D gene ambiguous. The end of the DNA aligns better with TRBJ2-7, so the J call may be wrong. CDR3 length equals 14 residues. Germline CDR1 and CDR2: LNHNV and YYDKDF (reference sequence). The CDR3 region is CATSRDYYVNEQYF. CDR3 coding DNA: TGTGCCACCAGCAGAGATTATTACGTCAACGAGCAGTACTTC.

This chain links TRBV6-2 or TRBV6-3 with TRBJ2-1; 7 nucleotides align to TRBD1. Germline V CDR1 and CDR2: MNHEY, SVGEGT. The CDR3 contains 13 residues. V was clipped by 4 bases and J by 8 bases; unmatched bases: 5. CDR3 loop: CASSSPTGHEQFF. The CDR3 nucleotides read TGTGCCAGCAGTTCGCCGACAGGGCATGAGCAGTTCTTC.

The V call is TRBV20-1, the J call TRBJ2-7; D is possibly TRBD2 (7 bases). CDR1 is DFQATT, CDR2 SNEGSKA, per germline (reference sequence). The CDR3 has 16 residues. V lost 1 base to trimming and J lost 6 bases, with 22 bases between them. The CDR3, as DNA: TGCAGTGCTAGAGGACCCGGGGGGCTATTATTTGGCGAGCAGTACTTC. Its translation is CSARGPGGLLFGEQYF.

The J gene is TRBJ2-7, the V gene TRBV5-1; 9 nucleotides agree with TRBD1. The CDR3 extends over 16 amino acids. CDR1 and CDR2 (germline): SGHRS, YFSETQ. Trimming at V came to 4 bases and at J to 4 bases, leaving 12 bases not matched to a gene. The CDR3 reads CASSAGIQTGGYEQYF. The CDR3 coding sequence is TGCGCCAGCAGCGCTGGAATACAGACAGGGGGGTACGAGCAGTACTTC. Drawing the rest from reference TRBV5-1 and TRBJ2-7, the complete variable domain is KAGVTQTPRYLIKTRGQQVTLSCSPISGHRSVSWYQQTPGQGLQFLFEYFSETQRNKGNFPGRFSGRQFSNSRSEMNVSTLELGDSALYLCASSAGIQTGGYEQYFGPGTRLTVT.

The chain recombines TRBV27 with TRBJ2-7; possibly TRBD1 or TRBD2 for D (5 bases each). V lost 2 bases to trimming and J lost 0 bases, with 11 bases between them. This CDR3 has 15 residues. Germline CDR1 and CDR2: MNHEY and SMNVEV (reference sequence). The CDR3 spells CASSLIGAHSYEQYF. The CDR3 DNA reads TGTGCCAGCAGTTTAATCGGGGCCCACTCCTACGAGCAGTACTTC.